The clone carrying this TCR beta chain was detected only a few times. Its antigen is undetermined. Use of 60 Vbeta and 13 Jbeta primers characterized the PCR. The method was immunoSEQ multiplex PCR; TCRdb's version includes in-frame clones alone and lacks a portion of them. The repertoire holds approximately 100,000 clones, about 68% seen once, with 3.5% to 4% in the top ten. The data were obtained in a study of cytomegalovirus exposure and HLA in healthy donors. Study-level results: The study found most TCR sequences rare, yet found some public TCRs in many donors.

There are 14 residues in the CDR3. Trimming stripped 5 bases from V and 4 bases from J, with 14 bases between. Germline CDR1 and CDR2: LGHNA and YNFKEQ. The chain links TRBV4-2 to TRBJ1-2; unclear D gene. The sequence was collected from a man in his thirties or forties in good health and CMV-seropositive. Material for sequencing was PBMCs. CDR3 nucleotides: TGTGCCAGCAGCACCTCCCGGGAGGGCTATGGCTACACCTTC. It codes for CASSTSREGYGYTF.